This T cell receptor (beta chain) was retrieved from a study of T cells in localized non-small cell lung cancer. The germline V gene has CDR1 LNHDA and CDR2 SQIVND (reference sequence). The ends lost 4 bases at V and 2 bases at J; junction bases unmatched: 1. This CDR3 has 14 residues. Profiling relied on immunoSEQ multiplex PCR, and the TCRdb table lists in-frame clones only, not all of them. The sample shows roughly 84,000 clones, 88% of them seen only once. The sequences come from peripheral blood, collected before any cancer treatment. This clonotype originated in a woman aged 35-75 years with stage I squamous cell lung carcinoma. The chain carries TRBV19 and TRBJ1-5, with TRBD1 matching over 8 bases. The CDR3 coding sequence is TGTGCCAGTAGTACGACAGGGGGCAATCAGCCCCAGCATTTT. It is translated as CASSTTGGNQPQHF. The full variable domain, its missing parts supplied by reference TRBV19 and TRBJ1-5, is DGGITQSPKYLFRKEGQNVTLSCEQNLNHDAMYWYRQDPGQGLRLIYYSQIVNDFQKGDIAEGYSVSREKKESFPLTVTSAQKNPTAFYLCASSTTGGNQPQHFGDGTRLSIL.